This TCR beta chain derives from a study of regulatory dendritic cells for organ transplantation. Study findings and constraints: The most alloreactive TCR clonotypes were found in resting memory CD8+ cells. Memory CD8+ clonal expansion seemed more limited with regulatory than mature dendritic cells.

Assay used: immunoSEQ multiplex PCR; TCRdb lists only in-frame clones, some missing. The table includes tens of thousands of clones, under 90% detected once. CDR3 length equals 14 residues. Germline V CDR1 and CDR2: MGHRA, YSYEKL. With 8 bases removed from V and 8 bases from J, the gap between germline ends came to 21 bases. Points on this clone: Its cognate antigen is unknown.

FACS sorted CD4+ or CD8+ T cells into CD45RA+ naive and CD45RO+ memory. This sequence originates from a human donor in good health. This chain links TRBV4-1 with TRBJ1-1; possibly TRBD1 for D (6 bases). Sequencing was done on a sample of naive CD8+ T cells from blood. Subset in this sample: CD45RA+ naive T cells. DNA for the CDR3: TGCGCCAGCTCCCGGGGGGACACAAAACGGGAAGCTTTCTTT. It yields the protein CASSRGDTKREAFF.